The rows below give T cell receptor beta chains drawn from one sample of a study of read filtering for tumor transcriptome and immune sequencing. Each CDR3 protein gets one entry after TCRdb re-called the reads with MiXCR. The table has 48,000 or so distinct CDR3 sequences, approximately 18% seen once. The sample consisted of a population of CD138-negative cells sorted from bone marrow. These receptors were obtained from a donor at least 40 years old with multiple myeloma. CDR3s leave out the opening cysteine and the closing phenylalanine or tryptophan.

cdr3_aa v_call cdr3_length
ASSYSLPPTDTQY TRBV5-6 13
ASSPTGESQPQH TRBV19 12
ASSLKNSGGELF TRBV7-3 12
SVEGDTEAF TRBV29-1 9
ASSEPTRGSPLH TRBV5-1 12
ASSLGTPNEQF TRBV28 11
ASVLGTRNTGELF TRBV5-1 13
ASSMRVLDTEAF TRBV7-8 12
ASSRNLQETQY TRBV7-2 11
ASSVDRGTKTTNEKLF TRBV7-2 16
ASTKRGPEAF TRBV12-3/TRBV12-4 10
ASSDHGRQETQY TRBV19 12